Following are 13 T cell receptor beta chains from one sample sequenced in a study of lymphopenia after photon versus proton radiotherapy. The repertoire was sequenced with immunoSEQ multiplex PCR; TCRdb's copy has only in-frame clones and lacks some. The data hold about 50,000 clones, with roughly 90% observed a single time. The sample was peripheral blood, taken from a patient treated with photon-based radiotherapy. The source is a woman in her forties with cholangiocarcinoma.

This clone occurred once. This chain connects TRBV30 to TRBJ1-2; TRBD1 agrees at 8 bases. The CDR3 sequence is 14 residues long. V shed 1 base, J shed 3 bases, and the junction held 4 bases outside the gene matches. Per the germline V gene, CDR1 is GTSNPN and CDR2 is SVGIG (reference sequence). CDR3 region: CAWSADRADYGYTF. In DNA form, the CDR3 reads TGTGCCTGGAGTGCGGACAGGGCTGACTATGGCTACACCTTC.

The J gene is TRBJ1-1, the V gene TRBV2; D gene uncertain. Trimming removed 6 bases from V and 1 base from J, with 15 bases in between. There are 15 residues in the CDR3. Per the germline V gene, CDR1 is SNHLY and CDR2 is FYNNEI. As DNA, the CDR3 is TGTGCCAGCAGCCCGGGAATGAGAACGAACACTGAAGCTTTCTTT. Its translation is CASSPGMRTNTEAFF.

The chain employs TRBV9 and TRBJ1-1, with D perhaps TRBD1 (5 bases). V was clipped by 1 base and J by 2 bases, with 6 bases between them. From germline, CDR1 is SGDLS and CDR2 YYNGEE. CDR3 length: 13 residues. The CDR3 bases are TGTGCCAGCAGCGTACGGGGCAACACTGAAGCTTTCTTT. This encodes CASSVRGNTEAFF.

This CDR3 reads CSARENEQFF. CDR3 DNA: TGCAGTGCTAGGGAGAATGAGCAGTTCTTC. V and J are TRBV20-1 and TRBJ2-1; D gene ambiguous. This CDR3 has 10 residues. V lost 3 bases and J lost 7, with 4 bases in between. CDR1 is DFQATT and CDR2 is SNEGSKA in the germline V gene (reference sequence).

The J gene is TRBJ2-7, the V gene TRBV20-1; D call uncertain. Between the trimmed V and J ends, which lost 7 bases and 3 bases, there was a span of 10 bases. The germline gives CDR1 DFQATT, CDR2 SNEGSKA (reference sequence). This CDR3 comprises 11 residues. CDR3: CSGAPLYEQYF. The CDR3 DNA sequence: TGCAGTGGGGCCCCCCTCTACGAGCAGTACTTC.

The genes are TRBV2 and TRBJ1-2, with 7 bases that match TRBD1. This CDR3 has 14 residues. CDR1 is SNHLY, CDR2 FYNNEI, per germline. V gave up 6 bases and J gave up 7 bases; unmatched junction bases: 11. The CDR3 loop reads CASRPGTVALGYTF. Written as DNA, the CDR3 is TGTGCCAGCAGGCCCGGGACAGTGGCCCTTGGCTACACCTTC.

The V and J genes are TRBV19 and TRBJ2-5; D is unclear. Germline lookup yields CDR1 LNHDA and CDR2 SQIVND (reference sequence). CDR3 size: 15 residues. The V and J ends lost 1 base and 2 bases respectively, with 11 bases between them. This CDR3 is CASSIAPGRQETQYF. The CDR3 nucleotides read TGTGCCAGTAGTATAGCCCCGGGTAGACAAGAGACCCAGTACTTC.

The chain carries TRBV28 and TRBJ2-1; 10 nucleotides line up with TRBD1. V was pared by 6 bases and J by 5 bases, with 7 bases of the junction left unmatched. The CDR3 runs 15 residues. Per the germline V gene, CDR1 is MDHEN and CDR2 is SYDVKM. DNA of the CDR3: TGTGCCAGCAGATCGACCGGGACAGGGGACAATGAGCAGTTCTTC. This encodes CASRSTGTGDNEQFF.

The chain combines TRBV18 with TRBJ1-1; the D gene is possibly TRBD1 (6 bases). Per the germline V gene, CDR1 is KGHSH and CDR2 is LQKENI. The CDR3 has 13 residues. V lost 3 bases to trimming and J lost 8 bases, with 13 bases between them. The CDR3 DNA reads TGTGCCAGCTCACCGTTGACAGGACGAGAAGCTTTCTTT. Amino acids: CASSPLTGREAFF.

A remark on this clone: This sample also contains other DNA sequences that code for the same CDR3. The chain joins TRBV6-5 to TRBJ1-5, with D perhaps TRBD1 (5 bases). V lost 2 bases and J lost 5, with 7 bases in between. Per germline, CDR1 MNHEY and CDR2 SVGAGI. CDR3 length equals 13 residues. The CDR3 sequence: CASSYKGDQPQHF. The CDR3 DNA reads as TGTGCCAGCAGTTACAAAGGGGATCAGCCCCAGCATTTT.

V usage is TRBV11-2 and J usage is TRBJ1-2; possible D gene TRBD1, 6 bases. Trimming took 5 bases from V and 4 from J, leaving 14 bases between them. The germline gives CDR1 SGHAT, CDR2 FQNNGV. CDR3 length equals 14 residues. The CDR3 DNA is TGTGCCAGCAGCCCCTTGGACAGATCCTATGGCTACACCTTC. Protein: CASSPLDRSYGYTF.

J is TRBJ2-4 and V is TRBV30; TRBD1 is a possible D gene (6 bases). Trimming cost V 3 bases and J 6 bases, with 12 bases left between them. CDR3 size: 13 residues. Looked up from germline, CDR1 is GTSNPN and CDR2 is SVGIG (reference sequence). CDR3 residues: CAWSRQGRNIQYF. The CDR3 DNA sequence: TGTGCCTGGAGCCGGCAGGGGAGAAACATTCAGTACTTC.

The CDR3, as DNA: TGCGCCAGCAGCGTAGCGGGACCCAGCGAGCAGTACTTC. Protein sequence: CASSVAGPSEQYF. This chain joins TRBV5-1 and TRBJ2-7; TRBD2 matches 8 bases. The V segment lost 4 bases and the J segment 6 bases; nucleotides outside the gene matches: 6. The CDR3 is 13 residues long. The V gene's germline CDR1 is SGHRS and CDR2 YFSETQ.